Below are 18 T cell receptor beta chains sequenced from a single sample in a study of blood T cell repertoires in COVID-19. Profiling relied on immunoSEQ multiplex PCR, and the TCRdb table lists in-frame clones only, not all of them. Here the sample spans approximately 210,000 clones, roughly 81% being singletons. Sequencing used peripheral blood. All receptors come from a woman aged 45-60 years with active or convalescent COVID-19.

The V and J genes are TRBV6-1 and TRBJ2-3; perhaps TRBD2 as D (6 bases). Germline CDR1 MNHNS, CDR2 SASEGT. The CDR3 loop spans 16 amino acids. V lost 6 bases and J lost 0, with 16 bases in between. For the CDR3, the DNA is TGTGCCAGCAGGGAACGACTAGGCGGCAGCACAGATACGCAGTATTTT. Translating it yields CASRERLGGSTDTQYF.

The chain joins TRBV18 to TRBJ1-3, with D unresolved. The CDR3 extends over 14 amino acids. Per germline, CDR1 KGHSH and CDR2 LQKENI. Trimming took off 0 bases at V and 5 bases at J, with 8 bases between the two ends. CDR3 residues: CASSPPRARNTIYF. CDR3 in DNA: TGTGCCAGCTCACCACCGAGAGCCCGAAACACCATATATTTT.

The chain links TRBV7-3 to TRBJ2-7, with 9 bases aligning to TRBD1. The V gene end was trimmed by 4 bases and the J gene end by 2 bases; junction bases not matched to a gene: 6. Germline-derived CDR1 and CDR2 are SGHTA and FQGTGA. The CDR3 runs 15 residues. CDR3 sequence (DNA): TGTGCCAGCAGCTGGGACGGGACAGGGACCTACGAGCAGTACTTC. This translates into CASSWDGTGTYEQYF.

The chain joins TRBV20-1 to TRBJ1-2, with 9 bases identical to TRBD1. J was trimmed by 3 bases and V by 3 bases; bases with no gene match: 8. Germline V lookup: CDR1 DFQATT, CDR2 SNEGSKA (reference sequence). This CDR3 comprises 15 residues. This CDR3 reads CSASETGGLDYGYTF. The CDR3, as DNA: TGCAGTGCTAGTGAAACAGGGGGCCTAGACTATGGCTACACCTTC.

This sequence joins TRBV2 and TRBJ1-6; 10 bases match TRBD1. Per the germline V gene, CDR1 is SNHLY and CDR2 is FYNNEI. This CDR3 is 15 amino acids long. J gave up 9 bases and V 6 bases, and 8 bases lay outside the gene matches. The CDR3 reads CASRGDRGFVSPLHF. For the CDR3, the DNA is TGTGCCAGCAGGGGGGACAGGGGCTTTGTTTCACCCCTCCACTTT.

The CDR3 DNA sequence: TGTGCCAGCTCACTCCCGAATTCACCCCTCCACTTT. It yields the protein CASSLPNSPLHF. The J gene is TRBJ1-6, the V gene TRBV18; no reliable D call. The germline V gene has CDR1 KGHSH and CDR2 LQKENI. Trimming took 4 bases from V and 7 from J, leaving 5 bases between them. The CDR3 has 12 residues.

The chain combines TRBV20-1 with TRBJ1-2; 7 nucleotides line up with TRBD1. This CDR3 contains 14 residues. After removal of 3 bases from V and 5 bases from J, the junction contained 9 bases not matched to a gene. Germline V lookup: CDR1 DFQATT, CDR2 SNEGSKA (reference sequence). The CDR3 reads CSASDDRALYGYTF. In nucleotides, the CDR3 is TGCAGTGCTAGTGATGACAGGGCCCTATATGGCTACACCTTC.

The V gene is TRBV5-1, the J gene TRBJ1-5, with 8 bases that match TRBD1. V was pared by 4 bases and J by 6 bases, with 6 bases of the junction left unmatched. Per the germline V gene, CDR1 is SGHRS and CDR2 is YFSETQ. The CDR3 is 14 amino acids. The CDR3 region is CASSIDRGSQPQHF. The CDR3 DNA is TGCGCCAGCAGCATTGACAGGGGCTCTCAGCCCCAGCATTTT.

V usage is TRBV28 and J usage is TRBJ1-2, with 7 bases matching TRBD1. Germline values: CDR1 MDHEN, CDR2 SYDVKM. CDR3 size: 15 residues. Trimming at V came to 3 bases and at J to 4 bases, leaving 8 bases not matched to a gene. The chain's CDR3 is CASSFSRDRPYGYTF. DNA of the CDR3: TGTGCCAGCAGTTTTTCTAGGGACAGACCCTATGGCTACACCTTC.

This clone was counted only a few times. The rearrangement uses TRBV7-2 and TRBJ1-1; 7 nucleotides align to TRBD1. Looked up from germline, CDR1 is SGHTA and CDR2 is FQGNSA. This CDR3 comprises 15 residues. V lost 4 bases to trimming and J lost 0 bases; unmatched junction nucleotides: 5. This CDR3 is CASSSSGGMNTEAFF. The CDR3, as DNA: TGTGCCAGCAGCTCCTCAGGGGGAATGAACACTGAAGCTTTCTTT.

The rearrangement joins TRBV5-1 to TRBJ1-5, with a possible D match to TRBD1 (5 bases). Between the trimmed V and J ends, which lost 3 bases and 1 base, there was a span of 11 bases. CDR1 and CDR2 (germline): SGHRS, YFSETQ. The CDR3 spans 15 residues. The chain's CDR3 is CASSSPQVSNQPQHF. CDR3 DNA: TGCGCCAGCAGCTCACCACAGGTGAGCAATCAGCCCCAGCATTTT.

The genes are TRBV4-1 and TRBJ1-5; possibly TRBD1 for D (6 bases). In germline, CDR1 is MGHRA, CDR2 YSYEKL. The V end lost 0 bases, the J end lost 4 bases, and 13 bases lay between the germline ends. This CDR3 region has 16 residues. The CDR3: CASSQDGWQGNQPQHF. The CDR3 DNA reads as TGCGCCAGCAGCCAAGATGGATGGCAGGGGAATCAGCCCCAGCATTTT.

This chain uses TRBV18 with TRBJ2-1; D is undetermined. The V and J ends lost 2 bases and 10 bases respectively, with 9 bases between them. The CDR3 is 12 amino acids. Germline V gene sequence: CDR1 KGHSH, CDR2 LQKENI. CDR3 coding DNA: TGTGCCAGCTCACCAACCCAGGCGGAGCAGTTCTTC. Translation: CASSPTQAEQFF. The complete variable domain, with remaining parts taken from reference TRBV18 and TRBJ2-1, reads NAGVMQNPRHLVRRRGQEARLRCSPMKGHSHVYWYRQLPEEGLKFMVYLQKENIIDESGMPKERFSAEFPKEGPSILRIQQVVRGDSAAYFCASSPTQAEQFFGPGTRLTVL.

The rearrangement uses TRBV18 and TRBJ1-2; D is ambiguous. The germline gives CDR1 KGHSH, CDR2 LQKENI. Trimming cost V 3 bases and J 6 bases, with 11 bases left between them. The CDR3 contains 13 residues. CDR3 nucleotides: TGTGCCAGCTCACCCCGACTGACCGATGGCTACACCTTC. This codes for CASSPRLTDGYTF.

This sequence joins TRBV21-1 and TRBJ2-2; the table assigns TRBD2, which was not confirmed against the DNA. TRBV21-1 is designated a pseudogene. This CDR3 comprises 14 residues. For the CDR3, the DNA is TGTGCCAGCAGCAAAGACCCGGCGGGCGGGGAGCTGTTTTTT. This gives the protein CASSKDPAGGELFF.

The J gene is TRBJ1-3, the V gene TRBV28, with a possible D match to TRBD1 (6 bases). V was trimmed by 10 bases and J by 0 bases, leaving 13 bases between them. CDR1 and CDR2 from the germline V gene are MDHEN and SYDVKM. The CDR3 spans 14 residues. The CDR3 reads CATKTGNSGNTIYF. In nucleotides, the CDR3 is TGTGCCACCAAAACAGGGAACTCTGGAAACACCATATATTTT.

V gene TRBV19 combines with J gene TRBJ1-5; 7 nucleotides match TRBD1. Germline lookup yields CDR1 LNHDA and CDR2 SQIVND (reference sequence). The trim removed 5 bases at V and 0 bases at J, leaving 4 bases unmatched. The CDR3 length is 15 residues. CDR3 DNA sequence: TGTGCCAGTAGTGACCGGGACAGTAGCAATCAGCCCCAGCATTTT. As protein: CASSDRDSSNQPQHF.

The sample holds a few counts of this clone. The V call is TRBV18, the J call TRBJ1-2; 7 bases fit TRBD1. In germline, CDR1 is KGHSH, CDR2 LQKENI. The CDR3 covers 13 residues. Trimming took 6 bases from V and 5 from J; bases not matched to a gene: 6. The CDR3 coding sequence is TGTGCCAGCTCTCTACCAGGGGGATATGGCTACACCTTC. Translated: CASSLPGGYGYTF. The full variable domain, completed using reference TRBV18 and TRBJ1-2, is NAGVMQNPRHLVRRRGQEARLRCSPMKGHSHVYWYRQLPEEGLKFMVYLQKENIIDESGMPKERFSAEFPKEGPSILRIQQVVRGDSAAYFCASSLPGGYGYTFGSGTRLTVV.